This TCR beta chain was retrieved from a study of blood T cell repertoires in COVID-19. The CDR3 sequence is 14 residues long. V lost 2 bases and J lost 2, with 9 bases in between. The germline CDR1 and CDR2 sequences are SGHAT and FQNNGV. The repertoire was sequenced with immunoSEQ multiplex PCR; TCRdb's copy has only in-frame clones and lacks some. Of roughly 250,000 clones listed, about four fifths are singletons. This receptor was identified in a woman aged 55 to 70 with active or convalescent COVID-19. The chain is built from TRBV11-2 and TRBJ2-5; weak D call: TRBD1 (5 bases). The sample was peripheral blood. The CDR3 bases are TGTGCCAGCAGCTTAAACAGGATACAAGAGACCCAGTACTTC. It encodes CASSLNRIQETQYF.